This TCR beta chain was sequenced for a study of metastatic and nonmetastatic thyroid tumors. Overall study context: Repertoires were compared across blood and tumor or nodule tissue from malignant and benign thyroid patients. Whole-study findings and limits: Reports indicated that malignant thyroid tumors showed significantly higher TCR beta diversity than benign nodules did, in blood and tumor.

Among the patients, none had received any treatment before thyroid surgery. In the study's own analysis: Using the CDR3 differences seen across clinicopathological groups, the authors built a distant-metastasis classifier for papillary thyroid cancer, which was meant to discriminate distant-metastatic patients. TCRdb reanalyzed the PCR reads via MiXCR. The V and J calls come from TCRdb's annotation, not from the publication. Counted here are more than 25,000 clones, about 20% occurring once; the ten biggest clones make up approximately 30%. This clone was counted at least ten times. What it binds is not known. Germline V gene lookup returns CDR1 MNHNY and CDR2 SVGAGI (reference sequence). This CDR3 region has 13 residues. Trimming removed 0 bases from V and 8 bases from J, with 8 bases in between.

This chain links TRBV6-6 with TRBJ2-1, with D uncertain. The clonotype originates from a male donor with papillary thyroid cancer or a benign thyroid nodule (not recorded which). Some clones in this sample may be carry-over from other donors' samples. Sequencing used blood. The CDR3 coding sequence is TGTGCCAGCAGTTACTCCTGGGGTTATGAGCAGTTCTTC. It encodes CASSYSWGYEQFF.